Below, 27 T cell receptor beta chains from the same sample are listed, as sequenced in a study of shared clonotypes between healthy human individuals. TCRdb's copy holds only in-frame clones and misses some; the assay was immunoSEQ multiplex PCR. The sample includes approximately 2,000,000 clones, around 92% seen only once; the top ten take approximately 0.4%. Sequencing was carried out using naive CD4+ T cells from PBMCs. Subset here: CD45RA+ positively selected. Every receptor here comes from a young man in good health. Some clones in this sample may be carry-over from other donors' samples.

About this clone itself: Other DNA sequences of this sample code for an identical CDR3. The chain joins TRBV18 to TRBJ2-7, with 9 bases matching TRBD1. CDR1 and CDR2 (germline): KGHSH, LQKENI. This CDR3 region has 14 residues. Unmatched junction bases numbered 7, after V lost 6 bases and J lost 4 bases. This chain's CDR3 is CASSTGTGSYEQYF. The CDR3 DNA follows: TGTGCCAGCTCGACCGGGACAGGGTCTTACGAGCAGTACTTC.

This rearrangement joins TRBV18 to TRBJ2-6, with 8 bases lining up with TRBD1. Per germline, CDR1 KGHSH and CDR2 LQKENI. CDR3 length: 17 amino acids. V dropped 6 bases and J dropped 0; count of bases not matched to a gene: 7. The chain's CDR3 is CASSPGQANSGANVLTF. The DNA for the CDR3 is TGTGCCAGCTCTCCGGGACAGGCGAACTCTGGGGCCAACGTCCTGACTTTC.

The gene calls are TRBV7-9 and TRBJ2-7; 8 bases are shared with TRBD2. The germline V gene has CDR1 SEHNR and CDR2 FQNEAQ (reference sequence). V shed 5 bases and J 4 bases; nucleotides not matched to a gene: 7. The CDR3 contains 14 residues. The DNA for the CDR3 is TGTGCCAGCAGCCTCGGGGTAGCGGGGTACGAGCAGTACTTC. Its protein is CASSLGVAGYEQYF.

CDR3 nucleotide sequence: TGTGCCAGCAGCCTCGAACAGCAAGAGACCCAGTACTTC. It codes for CASSLEQQETQYF. The rearrangement links TRBV2 to TRBJ2-5; D remains ambiguous. This CDR3 spans 13 amino acids. Germline V gene sequence: CDR1 SNHLY, CDR2 FYNNEI. The V end lost 6 bases, the J end lost 2 bases, and 10 bases lay between the germline ends.

This clone occurred a few times. This sample also contains other DNA sequences that code for the same CDR3. The chain recombines TRBV7-2 with TRBJ1-4; D is uncertain. This CDR3 spans 14 amino acids. CDR1 SGHTA and CDR2 FQGNSA come from the germline V gene. Trimming removed 5 bases from V and 3 bases from J, with 10 bases in between. CDR3 sequence (DNA): TGTGCCAGCAGCCTCGGCGGGGCTAATGAAAAACTGTTTTTT. Its translation: CASSLGGANEKLFF.

The chain combines TRBV7-9 with TRBJ1-1, with 7 bases lining up with TRBD1. The CDR3 is 16 residues long. V dropped 6 bases and J dropped 1; count of bases not matched to a gene: 11. Germline V lookup: CDR1 SEHNR, CDR2 FQNEAQ (reference sequence). CDR3 in amino acids: CASRGDFRDRNTEAFF. CDR3 sequence (DNA): TGTGCCAGCAGGGGGGACTTTCGGGACAGGAACACTGAAGCTTTCTTT.

A remark on this clone: The junction differs from germline at one of its ends, possibly a read error. The chain combines TRBV9 with TRBJ2-7; D may correspond to TRBD1 or TRBD2 (5 bases each). The CDR3 runs to 12 residues. Germline V gene sequence: CDR1 SGDLS, CDR2 YYNGEE. The CDR3 loop reads CASSADTRGQSF. For the CDR3, the DNA is TGTGCCAGCAGCGCAGATACTCGGGGCCAGTCCTTC.

V and J are TRBV7-2 and TRBJ2-7, with 7 bases fitting TRBD1. Germline lookup yields CDR1 SGHTA and CDR2 FQGNSA. The CDR3 is 15 residues long. The junction had 9 bases not matched to a gene; V was cut back by 4 bases and J by 3 bases. For the CDR3, the DNA is TGTGCCAGCAGCTCCCCGACAGGGACCATCTACGAGCAGTACTTC. It is translated as CASSSPTGTIYEQYF.

The chain couples TRBV5-1 to TRBJ1-1, with D maybe TRBD1 (6 bases). Germline CDR1 reads SGHRS; CDR2 reads YFSETQ. V dropped 5 bases and J dropped 1 base, with 12 bases sitting between them. The CDR3 has 14 amino acids. DNA for the CDR3: TGCGCCAGCAGTCAACAGGGTGGGAACACTGAAGCTTTCTTT. Translated, it gives CASSQQGGNTEAFF.

To note about this clone: Other DNA sequences in the same sample also yield this CDR3. This sequence joins TRBV5-1 and TRBJ2-2; 11 nucleotides match TRBD2. Looked up from germline, CDR1 is SGHRS and CDR2 is YFSETQ. V shed 4 bases, J shed 6 bases, and the junction held 5 bases outside the gene matches. The CDR3 is 15 residues long. CDR3 coding DNA: TGCGCCAGCAGCCTAATAGCGGGAGGGCCCGGGGAGCTGTTTTTT. Translated, it gives CASSLIAGGPGELFF.

The V call is TRBV18, the J call TRBJ1-5; D gene ambiguous. The CDR3 loop spans 14 amino acids. Germline assignment: CDR1 KGHSH and CDR2 LQKENI. Trimming cost V 3 bases and J 5 bases, with 11 bases left between them. CDR3 sequence (DNA): TGTGCCAGCTCACCGCGGGTCCGGGATCAGCCCCAGCATTTT. Translating it yields CASSPRVRDQPQHF.

The rearrangement links TRBV10-3 to TRBJ2-2; D is undetermined. This CDR3 spans 16 amino acids. Trimming shortened V by 3 bases and J by 0 bases, and 11 bases separated the two germline ends. CDR1 and CDR2 (germline): ENHRY, SYGVKD. DNA for the CDR3: TGTGCCATCAGTGAACGCAGTCCCGCGAACACCGGGGAGCTGTTTTTT. This translates into CAISERSPANTGELFF.

V and J are TRBV29-1 and TRBJ1-1, with D unclear. This CDR3 region has 13 residues. V shed 6 bases and J shed 2 bases, with 13 bases lying between them. Germline V gene data show CDR1 as SQVTM and CDR2 as ANQGSEA. Here the CDR3 reads CSVDGIINTEAFF. The CDR3 DNA follows: TGCAGCGTAGATGGGATCATAAACACTGAAGCTTTCTTT. Full variable domain (remainder filled in from reference TRBV29-1 and TRBJ1-1): SAVISQKPSRDICQRGTSLTIQCQVDSQVTMMFWYRQQPGQSLTLIATANQGSEATYESGFVIDKFPISRPNLTFSTLTVSNMSPEDSSIYLCSVDGIINTEAFFGQGTRLTVV.

On this clone itself: The same CDR3 arises from other DNA sequences in this sample as well. V is TRBV28 and J is TRBJ1-2; tentative D call: TRBD1 (6 bases). Germline-derived CDR1 and CDR2 are MDHEN and SYDVKM. The CDR3 runs 12 residues. Trimming took 3 bases from V and 5 from J, leaving 7 bases between them. The CDR3, as DNA: TGTGCCAGCAGTTTCAGGGGTTATGGCTACACCTTC. Translated, it gives CASSFRGYGYTF.

This clone was recorded once. This chain uses TRBV11-2 with TRBJ2-7; the match to TRBD1 covers 9 bases. Germline V gene lookup returns CDR1 SGHAT and CDR2 FQNNGV. The V and J ends lost 4 bases and 5 bases, in that order; junction bases with no gene match: 6. CDR3 length equals 14 residues. This CDR3 is CASSSRTGDDEQYF. The CDR3 DNA sequence: TGTGCCAGCAGCTCACGGACAGGGGACGACGAGCAGTACTTC.

Only one count was recorded for this clone. CDR3 nucleotide sequence: TGTGCCACCAGCAGAGAAGGGGGGAGGCCGGAGACCCAGTACTTC. This codes for CATSREGGRPETQYF. The J gene is TRBJ2-5, the V gene TRBV15; D possibly uses TRBD1 or TRBD2 (6 bases each). Germline CDR1 LNHNV, CDR2 YYDKDF (reference sequence). V gave up 0 bases and J gave up 5 bases, with 13 bases separating them. The CDR3 is 15 amino acids.

This chain joins TRBV7-6 and TRBJ2-7; D gene unclear. CDR3 size: 12 residues. The V end lost 0 bases, the J end lost 5 bases, and 5 bases lay between the germline ends. CDR1 is SGHVS and CDR2 is FNYEAQ in the germline V gene. Here the CDR3 reads CASSLARHEQYF. CDR3 nucleotide sequence: TGTGCCAGCAGCTTAGCGAGGCACGAGCAGTACTTC.

The chain recombines TRBV7-9 with TRBJ1-2, with 8 bases lining up with TRBD1. Germline V lookup: CDR1 SEHNR, CDR2 FQNEAQ (reference sequence). With 4 bases clipped from V and 8 bases from J, the junction kept 15 bases outside the gene matches. The CDR3 has 16 residues. The CDR3 is CASSYGPGQATRGYTF. The CDR3 nucleotides read TGTGCCAGCAGCTATGGACCGGGACAGGCGACGCGAGGCTACACCTTC.

The rearrangement joins TRBV19 to TRBJ1-5, with 9 bases fitting TRBD1. Germline assignment: CDR1 LNHDA and CDR2 SQIVND (reference sequence). Unmatched junction bases numbered 3, after V lost 1 base and J lost 5 bases. CDR3 length equals 15 residues. CDR3 loop: CASSIADRGDQPQHF. The CDR3, as DNA: TGTGCCAGTAGTATAGCCGACAGGGGGGATCAGCCCCAGCATTTT. Together with reference TRBV19 and TRBJ1-5, the CDR3 gives the full variable domain: DGGITQSPKYLFRKEGQNVTLSCEQNLNHDAMYWYRQDPGQGLRLIYYSQIVNDFQKGDIAEGYSVSREKKESFPLTVTSAQKNPTAFYLCASSIADRGDQPQHFGDGTRLSIL.

V is TRBV5-5 and J is TRBJ1-1; 7 nucleotides agree with TRBD1. V lost 3 bases, J lost 6 bases, and 11 bases stayed unmatched. CDR1 is SGHKS and CDR2 is YYEKEE in the germline V gene (reference sequence). This CDR3 is 15 amino acids long. In DNA, the CDR3 is TGTGCCAGCAGCTCGGGACCAGGGGGGAAGGCTGAAGCTTTCTTT. Encoded protein: CASSSGPGGKAEAFF.

Comments on this clone: The DNA is omitted, as the CDR3 cannot be located on it reliably, and the CDR3 follows TCRdb's listing. The chain carries TRBV7-9 and TRBJ2-7; the table's D call of TRBD1 was not tested on the DNA. Germline CDR1 reads SEHNR; CDR2 reads FQNEAQ (reference sequence). The CDR3 region is 12 residues in length, termini included. The chain's CDR3 is CASSFGDGTAPF.

In its sample, this clone was seen once. Different DNA sequences within this sample yield the same CDR3. The DNA of the CDR3 is TGCGCCAGCAGCTTGGTTCAGGAAGAGACCCAGTACTTC. It codes for CASSLVQEETQYF. The chain combines TRBV5-1 with TRBJ2-5; no firm D call. The CDR3 is 13 amino acids. From germline, CDR1 is SGHRS and CDR2 YFSETQ. The V end lost 0 bases, the J end lost 3 bases, and 6 bases lay between the germline ends.

V is TRBV13 and J is TRBJ2-1; D might be TRBD2 (6 bases). Trimming pared 2 bases from V and 8 bases from J, leaving 19 bases between. Per germline, CDR1 PRHDT and CDR2 FYEKMQ (reference sequence). The CDR3 contains 16 residues. The DNA of the CDR3 is TGTGCCAGCAGCTTATTTGGAGGGCCAAAAGTTGATGAGCAGTTCTTC. Translated, it gives CASSLFGGPKVDEQFF.

CDR3 bases: TGCGCCAGCAGCTTGCCTCCGGGGACCGCCTACGAGCAGTACTTC. Translation gives CASSLPPGTAYEQYF. The genes are TRBV5-1 and TRBJ2-7, with D perhaps given as TRBD1 or TRBD2 (5 bases each). Germline V lookup: CDR1 SGHRS, CDR2 YFSETQ. V was shortened by 1 base and J by 2 bases, with 13 bases between the two germline ends. The CDR3 runs 15 residues.

This rearrangement joins TRBV29-1 to TRBJ2-1; TRBD2 aligns across 7 bases. Trimming at V came to 3 bases and at J to 12 bases, leaving 17 bases not matched to a gene. The CDR3 extends over 15 amino acids. Germline values: CDR1 SQVTM, CDR2 ANQGSEA. CDR3 nucleotide sequence: TGCAGCGTTGATGTCCAAGTGACTAGCACTGTGGGGCAGTTCTTC. Translated: CSVDVQVTSTVGQFF.

The V call is TRBV9, the J call TRBJ2-7, with TRBD2 as a possible D gene (6 bases). V lost 4 bases, J lost 3 bases, and 20 bases lay in between. Germline V gene sequence: CDR1 SGDLS, CDR2 YYNGEE. CDR3 length: 16 residues. The CDR3 nucleotides read TGTGCCAGCAGCCCCAGGGTGGAGGGTAATTTCTACGAGCAGTACTTC. Its translation is CASSPRVEGNFYEQYF.

The chain couples TRBV28 to TRBJ2-7; the D gene is possibly TRBD1 (8 bases). Per germline, CDR1 MDHEN and CDR2 SYDVKM. Trimming pared 6 bases from V and 2 bases from J, leaving 11 bases between. This CDR3 spans 13 amino acids. The CDR3 nucleotides are TGTGCCAGCAGACAGGGGGGGCCCTACGAGCAGTACTTC. Its protein product is CASRQGGPYEQYF.